The TCR beta chain described here comes from a study of blood T cell repertoires in COVID-19. The method was immunoSEQ multiplex PCR; TCRdb's version includes in-frame clones alone and lacks a portion of them. The sample records around 200,000 clones, about 85% being singletons. This CDR3 spans 16 amino acids. The V gene end was trimmed by 8 bases and the J gene end by 2 bases; junction bases not matched to a gene: 12. CDR1 and CDR2 (germline): MDHEN, SYDVKM. The receptor's source is a man in his forties with acute or convalescent COVID-19. Sequencing was done on a sample of peripheral blood. V gene TRBV28 combines with J gene TRBJ2-4; 7 bases agree with TRBD2. The CDR3 nucleotides read TGTGCCAGCGTGGATGCGGGAGTTAAAACCAAAAACATTCAGTACTTC. It is translated as CASVDAGVKTKNIQYF.